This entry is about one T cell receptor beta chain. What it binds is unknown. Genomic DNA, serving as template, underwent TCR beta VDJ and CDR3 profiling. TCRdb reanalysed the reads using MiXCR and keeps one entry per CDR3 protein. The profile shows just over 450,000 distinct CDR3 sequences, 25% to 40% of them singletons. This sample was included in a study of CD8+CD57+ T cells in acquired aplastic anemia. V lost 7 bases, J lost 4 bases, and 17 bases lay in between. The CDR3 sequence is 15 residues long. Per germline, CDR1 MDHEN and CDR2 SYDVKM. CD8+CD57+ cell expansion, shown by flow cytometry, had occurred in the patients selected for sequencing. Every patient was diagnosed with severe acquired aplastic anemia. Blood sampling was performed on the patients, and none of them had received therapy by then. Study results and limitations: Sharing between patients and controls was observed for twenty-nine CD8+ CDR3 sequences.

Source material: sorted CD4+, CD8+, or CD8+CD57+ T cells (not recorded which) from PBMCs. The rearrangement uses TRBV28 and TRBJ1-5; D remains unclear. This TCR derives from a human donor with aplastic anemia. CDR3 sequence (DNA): TGTGCCAGCACCCTTTGGGGTGGCCAGAATCAGCCCCAGCATTTT. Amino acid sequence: CASTLWGGQNQPQHF.